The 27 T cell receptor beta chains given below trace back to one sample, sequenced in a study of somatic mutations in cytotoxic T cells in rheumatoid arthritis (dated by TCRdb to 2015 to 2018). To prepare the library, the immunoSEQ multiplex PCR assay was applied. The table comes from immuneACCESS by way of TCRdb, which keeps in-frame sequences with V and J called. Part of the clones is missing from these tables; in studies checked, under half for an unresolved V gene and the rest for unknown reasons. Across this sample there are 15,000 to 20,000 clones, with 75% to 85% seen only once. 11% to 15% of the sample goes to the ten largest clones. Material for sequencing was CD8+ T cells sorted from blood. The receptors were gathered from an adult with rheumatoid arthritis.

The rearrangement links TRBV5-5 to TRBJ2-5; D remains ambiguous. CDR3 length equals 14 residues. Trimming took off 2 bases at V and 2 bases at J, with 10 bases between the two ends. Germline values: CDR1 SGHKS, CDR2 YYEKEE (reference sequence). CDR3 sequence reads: CASSLDIGQETQYF. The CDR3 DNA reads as TGTGCCAGCAGCTTAGACATCGGTCAAGAGACCCAGTACTTC.

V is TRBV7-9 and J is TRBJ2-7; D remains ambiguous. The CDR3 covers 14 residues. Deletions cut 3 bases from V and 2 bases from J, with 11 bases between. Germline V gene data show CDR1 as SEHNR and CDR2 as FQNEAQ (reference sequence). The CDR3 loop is CASSFFGAPYEQYF. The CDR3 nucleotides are TGTGCCAGCAGCTTTTTTGGAGCTCCCTACGAGCAGTACTTC.

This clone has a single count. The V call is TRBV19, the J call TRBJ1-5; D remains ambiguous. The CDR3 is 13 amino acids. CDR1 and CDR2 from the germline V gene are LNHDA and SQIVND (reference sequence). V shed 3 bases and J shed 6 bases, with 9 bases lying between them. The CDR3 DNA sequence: TGTGCCAGTAGTATGATAGTTGGTCAGCCCCAGCATTTT. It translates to CASSMIVGQPQHF.

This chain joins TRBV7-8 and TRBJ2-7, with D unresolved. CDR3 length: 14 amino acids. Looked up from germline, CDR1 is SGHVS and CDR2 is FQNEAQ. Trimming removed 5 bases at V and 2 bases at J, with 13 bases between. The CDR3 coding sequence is TGTGCCAGCAGCCAGTTGGCCTACACCTACGAGCAGTACTTC. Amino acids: CASSQLAYTYEQYF. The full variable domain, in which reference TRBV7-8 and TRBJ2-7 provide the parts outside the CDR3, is GAGVSQSPRYKVAKRGQDVALRCDPISGHVSLFWYQQALGQGPEFLTYFQNEAQLDKSGLPSDRFFAERPEGSVSTLKIQRTQQEDSAVYLCASSQLAYTYEQYFGPGTRLTVT.

CDR3 residues: CASTSVRHF. The CDR3 nucleotides are TGTGCCAGCACCTCAGTCCGGCATTTT. This chain uses TRBV27 with TRBJ1-5; D is uncertain. The CDR3 is 9 residues long. Germline V lookup: CDR1 MNHEY, CDR2 SMNVEV (reference sequence). V lost 7 bases to trimming and J lost 15 bases, with 10 bases between them.

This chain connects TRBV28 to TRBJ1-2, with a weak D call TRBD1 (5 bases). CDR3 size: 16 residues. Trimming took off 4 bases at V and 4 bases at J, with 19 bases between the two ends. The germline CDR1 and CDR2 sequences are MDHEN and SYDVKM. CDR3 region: CASSSVRGDHFYGYTF. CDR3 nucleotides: TGTGCCAGCAGTTCCGTCCGAGGGGATCACTTCTATGGCTACACCTTC.

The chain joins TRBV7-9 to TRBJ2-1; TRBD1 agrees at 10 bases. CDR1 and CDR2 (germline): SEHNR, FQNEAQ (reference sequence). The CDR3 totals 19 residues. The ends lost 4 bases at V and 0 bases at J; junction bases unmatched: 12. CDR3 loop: CASSSPTGGRPSSYNEQFF. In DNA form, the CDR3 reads TGTGCCAGCAGCTCCCCGACAGGGGGCCGACCTAGCTCCTACAATGAGCAGTTCTTC.

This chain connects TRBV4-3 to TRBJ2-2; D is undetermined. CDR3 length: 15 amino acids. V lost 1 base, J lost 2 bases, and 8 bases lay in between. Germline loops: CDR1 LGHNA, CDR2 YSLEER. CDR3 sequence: CASSQGLLNTGELFF. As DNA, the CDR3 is TGCGCCAGCAGCCAAGGCCTCCTCAACACCGGGGAGCTGTTTTTT.

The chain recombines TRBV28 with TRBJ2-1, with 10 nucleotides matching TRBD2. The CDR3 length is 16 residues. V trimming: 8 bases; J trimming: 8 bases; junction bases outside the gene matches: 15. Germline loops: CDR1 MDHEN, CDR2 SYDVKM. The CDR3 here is CASAPPSSGGGHEQFF. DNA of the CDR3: TGTGCCAGCGCCCCTCCGTCTAGCGGGGGAGGCCATGAGCAGTTCTTC. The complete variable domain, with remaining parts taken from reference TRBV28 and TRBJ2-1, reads DVKVTQSSRYLVKRTGEKVFLECVQDMDHENMFWYRQDPGLGLRLIYFSYDVKMKEKGDIPEGYSVSREKKERFSLILESASTNQTSMYLCASAPPSSGGGHEQFFGPGTRLTVL.

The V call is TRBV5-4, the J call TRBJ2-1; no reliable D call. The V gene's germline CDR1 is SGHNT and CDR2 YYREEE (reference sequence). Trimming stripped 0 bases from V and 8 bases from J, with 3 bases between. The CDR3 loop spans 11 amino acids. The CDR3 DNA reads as TGTGCCAGCAGCTTGGTTGATGAGCAGTTCTTC. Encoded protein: CASSLVDEQFF.

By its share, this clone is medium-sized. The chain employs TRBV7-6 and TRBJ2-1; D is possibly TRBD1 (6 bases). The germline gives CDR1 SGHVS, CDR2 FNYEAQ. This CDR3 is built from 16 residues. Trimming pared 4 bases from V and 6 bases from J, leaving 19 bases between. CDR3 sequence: CASSSVQGPGINEQFF. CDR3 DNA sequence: TGTGCCAGCAGCTCCGTACAGGGACCAGGAATCAATGAGCAGTTCTTC.

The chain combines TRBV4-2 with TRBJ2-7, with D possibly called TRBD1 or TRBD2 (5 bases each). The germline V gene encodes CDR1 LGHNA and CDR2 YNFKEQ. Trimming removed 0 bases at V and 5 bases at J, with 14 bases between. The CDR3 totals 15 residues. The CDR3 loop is CASSQDKGPYDEQYF. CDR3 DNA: TGTGCCAGCAGCCAAGATAAGGGACCGTATGACGAGCAGTACTTC.

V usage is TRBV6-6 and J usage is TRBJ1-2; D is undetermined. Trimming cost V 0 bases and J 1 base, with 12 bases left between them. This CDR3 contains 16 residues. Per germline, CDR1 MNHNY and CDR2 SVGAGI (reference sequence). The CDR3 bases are TGTGCCAGCAGTTACTCGTCTACAGAGTTTAACTATGGCTACACCTTC. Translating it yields CASSYSSTEFNYGYTF.

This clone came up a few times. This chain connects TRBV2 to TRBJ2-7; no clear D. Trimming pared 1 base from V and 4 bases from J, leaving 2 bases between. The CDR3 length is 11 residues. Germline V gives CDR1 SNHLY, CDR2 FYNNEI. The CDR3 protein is CASSEGYEQYF. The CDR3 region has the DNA TGTGCCAGCAGTGAAGGGTACGAGCAGTACTTC.

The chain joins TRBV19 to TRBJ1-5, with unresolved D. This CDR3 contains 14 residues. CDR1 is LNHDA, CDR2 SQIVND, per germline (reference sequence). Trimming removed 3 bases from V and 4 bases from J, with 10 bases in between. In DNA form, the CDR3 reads TGTGCCAGTAGTATTGGCAGAATTAATCAGCCCCAGCATTTT. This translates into CASSIGRINQPQHF.

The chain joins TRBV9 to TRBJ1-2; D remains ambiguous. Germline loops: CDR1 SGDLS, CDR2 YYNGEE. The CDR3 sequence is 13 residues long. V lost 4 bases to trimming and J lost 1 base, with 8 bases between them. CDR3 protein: CASSPTDNYGYTF. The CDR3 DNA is TGTGCCAGCAGCCCCACGGATAACTATGGCTACACCTTC.

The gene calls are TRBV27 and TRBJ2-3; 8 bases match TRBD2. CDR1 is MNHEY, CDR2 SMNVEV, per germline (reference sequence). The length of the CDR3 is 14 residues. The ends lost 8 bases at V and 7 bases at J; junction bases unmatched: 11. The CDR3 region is CASQGLAPTHTQYF. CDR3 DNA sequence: TGTGCCAGCCAAGGACTAGCCCCCACGCATACGCAGTATTTT.

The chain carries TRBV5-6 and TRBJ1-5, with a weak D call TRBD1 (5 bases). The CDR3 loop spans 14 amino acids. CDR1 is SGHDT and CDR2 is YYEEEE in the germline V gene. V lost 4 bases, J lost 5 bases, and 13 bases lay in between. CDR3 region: CASSGGVLDQPQHF. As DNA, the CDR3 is TGTGCCAGCAGCGGGGGGGTTCTGGATCAGCCCCAGCATTTT.

As DNA, the CDR3 is TGTGCCAGCAAATATACAGGGGGCACTGAAGCTTTCTTT. Translation gives CASKYTGGTEAFF. The rearrangement links TRBV28 to TRBJ1-1, with 8 bases that match TRBD1. The CDR3 is made up of 13 amino acids. CDR1 and CDR2 (germline): MDHEN, SYDVKM. With 7 bases clipped from V and 4 bases from J, the junction kept 5 bases outside the gene matches.

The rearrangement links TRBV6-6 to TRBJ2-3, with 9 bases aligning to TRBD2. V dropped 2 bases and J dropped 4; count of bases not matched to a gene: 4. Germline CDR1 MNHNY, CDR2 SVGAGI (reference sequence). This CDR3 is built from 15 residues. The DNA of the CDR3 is TGTGCCAGCAGTTACAAAGCGGGAGGATCAGATACGCAGTATTTT. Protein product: CASSYKAGGSDTQYF.

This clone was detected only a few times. The CDR3 DNA reads as TGCGCCAGCATTGGGACAGGGATGAACACTGAAGCTTTCTTT. As protein: CASIGTGMNTEAFF. The rearrangement links TRBV5-1 to TRBJ1-1, with TRBD1 matching 9 bases. Germline CDR1 and CDR2: SGHRS and YFSETQ. V was clipped by 6 bases and J by 0 bases; unmatched bases: 3. The CDR3 spans 14 residues.

CDR3 bases: TGCGCCAGCAGCCAAGATTTTCCTAGCGGCTACGAGCAGTACTTC. This translates into CASSQDFPSGYEQYF. The V call is TRBV4-1, the J call TRBJ2-7; 7 nucleotides line up with TRBD2. The CDR3 length is 15 residues. V lost 0 bases to trimming and J lost 3 bases; unmatched junction nucleotides: 5. Germline assignment: CDR1 MGHRA and CDR2 YSYEKL.

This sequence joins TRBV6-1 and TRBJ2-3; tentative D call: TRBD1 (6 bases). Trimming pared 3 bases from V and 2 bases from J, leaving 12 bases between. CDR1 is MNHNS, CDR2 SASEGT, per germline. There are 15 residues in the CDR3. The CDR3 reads CASSEGHVYTDTQYF. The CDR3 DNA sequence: TGTGCCAGCAGTGAGGGACATGTTTACACAGATACGCAGTATTTT.

CDR3 nucleotides: TGTGCCAGCAGTCGCCGGGACCCCACCCGGTGGGGAGAGACCCAGTACTTC. Residues: CASSRRDPTRWGETQYF. The chain employs TRBV28 and TRBJ2-5; D tentatively fits TRBD1 or TRBD2 (5 bases each). The V and J ends lost 5 bases and 4 bases respectively, with 23 bases between them. CDR1 MDHEN and CDR2 SYDVKM come from the germline V gene. CDR3 size: 17 residues.

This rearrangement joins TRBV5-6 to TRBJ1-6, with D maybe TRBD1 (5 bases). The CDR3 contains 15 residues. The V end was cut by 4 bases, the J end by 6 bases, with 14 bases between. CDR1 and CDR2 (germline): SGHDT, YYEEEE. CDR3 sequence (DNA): TGTGCCAGCAGCGTAGGGACTGGTGGTAATTCACCCCTCCACTTT. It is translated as CASSVGTGGNSPLHF.

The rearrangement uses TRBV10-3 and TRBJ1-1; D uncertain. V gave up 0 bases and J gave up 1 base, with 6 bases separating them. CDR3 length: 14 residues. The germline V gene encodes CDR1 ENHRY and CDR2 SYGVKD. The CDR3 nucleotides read TGTGCCATCAGTGAGTCAAGGGCGAACACTGAAGCTTTCTTT. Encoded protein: CAISESRANTEAFF.

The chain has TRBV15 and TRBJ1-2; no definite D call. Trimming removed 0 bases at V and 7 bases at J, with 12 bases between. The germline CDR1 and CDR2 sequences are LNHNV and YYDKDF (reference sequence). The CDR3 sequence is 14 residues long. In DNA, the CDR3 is TGTGCCACCAGCAGAGATAAAGGCCATCCTGGCTACACCTTC. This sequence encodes CATSRDKGHPGYTF.